The rows below give T cell receptor beta chains drawn from one sample of a study of cytomegalovirus exposure and HLA in healthy donors. Produced via immunoSEQ multiplex PCR; TCRdb's table is partial and in-frame only. Here the sample spans 50,000 to 70,000 clones, more than 70% being singletons. Source material: PBMCs. Source of these receptors: a male donor in good health and CMV-seronegative. Both conserved end residues are trimmed from each CDR3. Fields, in order: J gene, V gene, CDR3 protein.

>TRBJ1-3|TRBV6-5
ASSKTGFGNTIY
>TRBJ2-7|TRBV9
ASSVAAVRYEQY
>TRBJ1-3|TRBV12-5
ASGSSPGSHSGNTIY
>TRBJ2-5|TRBV7-2
ASSLVAALQETQY
>TRBJ1-3|TRBV19
ASSPWGGYSGNTIY
>TRBJ1-1|TRBV7-2
ASSFSGKVNTEAF
>TRBJ2-6|TRBV5-4
ASSLYRGAGANVLT
>TRBJ1-2|TRBV18
ASSTRPQGLIPNYGYT
>TRBJ2-2|TRBV14
ASSPRLTDPGELF
>TRBJ2-7|TRBV5-4
ASSAGQGYYEQY
>TRBJ2-7|TRBV7-2
ASSSTGYEQY
>TRBJ2-5|TRBV4-3
ASSSQGHAPETQY
>TRBJ2-7|TRBV7-2
ASTPDRFYEQY
>TRBJ2-5|TRBV10-3
ASREAGEETQY
>TRBJ2-5|TRBV6-4
ASTCPTSGVETQY
>TRBJ2-2|TRBV7-2
ASSLSQNTGELF
>TRBJ2-6|TRBV30
AWIGGSGANVLT
>TRBJ1-6|TRBV19
ASSMTLHNSPLH
>TRBJ1-1|TRBV6-5
ASRGDDRVNTEAF
>TRBJ1-4|TRBV19
ASSRPGTGGEEKLF
>TRBJ2-3|TRBV7-6
ASSRGQATDTQY
>TRBJ2-7|TRBV7-8
ASSSGSAGGYEQY
>TRBJ1-3|TRBV10-3
AISESLAVFSGNTIY
>TRBJ2-3|TRBV7-2
ASSPQVGRGVTDTQY
>TRBJ1-4|TRBV5-1
ASPFDRAKNEKLF
>TRBJ2-7|TRBV7-2
ASSYSGTSGEQY
>TRBJ2-5|TRBV5-1
ASSRRPSGGDGTQY
>TRBJ1-2|TRBV7-8
ASSLETGQGNWGYT
>TRBJ2-2|TRBV7-2
ASSSTSGANTGELF
>TRBJ1-1|TRBV5-4
ASSDPDRAMNTEAF
>TRBJ1-2|TRBV18
ASSPEQGGGNYGYT
>TRBJ1-1|TRBV9
ASSVVGDSEAF
>TRBJ2-7|TRBV30
AGSGQDYEQY
>TRBJ2-6|TRBV10-3
AISESWGLGANVLT
>TRBJ2-2|TRBV2
ASGTGANTGELF
>TRBJ1-2|TRBV27
ASSSGGWGYGYT
>TRBJ1-1|TRBV2
ASSYRGNTEAF
>TRBJ2-2|TRBV10-2
ASSSGEGGELF